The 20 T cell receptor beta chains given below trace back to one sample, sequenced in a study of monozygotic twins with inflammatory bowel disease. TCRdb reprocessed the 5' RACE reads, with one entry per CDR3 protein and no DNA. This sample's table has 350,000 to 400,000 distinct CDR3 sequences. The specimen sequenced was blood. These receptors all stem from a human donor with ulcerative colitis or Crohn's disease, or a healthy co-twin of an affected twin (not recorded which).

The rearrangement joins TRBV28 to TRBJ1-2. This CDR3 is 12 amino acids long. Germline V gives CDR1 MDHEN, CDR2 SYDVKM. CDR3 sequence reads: CASTTPNYGYTF.

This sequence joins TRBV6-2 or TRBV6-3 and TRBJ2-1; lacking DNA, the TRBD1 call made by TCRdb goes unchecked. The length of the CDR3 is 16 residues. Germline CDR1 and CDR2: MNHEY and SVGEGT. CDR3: CASSYPLLTGDNEQFF.

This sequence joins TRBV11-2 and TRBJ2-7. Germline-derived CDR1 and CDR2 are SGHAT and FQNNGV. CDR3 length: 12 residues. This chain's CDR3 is CASSLVGKEQYF.

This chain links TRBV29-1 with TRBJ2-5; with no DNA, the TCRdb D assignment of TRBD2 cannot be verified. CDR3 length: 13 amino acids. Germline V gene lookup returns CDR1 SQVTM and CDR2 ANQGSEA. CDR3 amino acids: CSVWEWMGETQYF. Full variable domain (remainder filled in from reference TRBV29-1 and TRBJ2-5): SAVISQKPSRDICQRGTSLTIQCQVDSQVTMMFWYRQQPGQSLTLIATANQGSEATYESGFVIDKFPISRPNLTFSTLTVSNMSPEDSSIYLCSVWEWMGETQYFGPGTRLLVL.

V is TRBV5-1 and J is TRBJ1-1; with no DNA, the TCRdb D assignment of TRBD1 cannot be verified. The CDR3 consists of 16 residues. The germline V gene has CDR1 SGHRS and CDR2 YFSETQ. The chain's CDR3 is CASSLVSSGRNTEAFF.

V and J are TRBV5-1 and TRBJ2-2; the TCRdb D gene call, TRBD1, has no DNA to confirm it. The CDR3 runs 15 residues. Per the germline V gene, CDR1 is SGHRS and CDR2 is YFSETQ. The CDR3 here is CASSLRGENTGELFF.

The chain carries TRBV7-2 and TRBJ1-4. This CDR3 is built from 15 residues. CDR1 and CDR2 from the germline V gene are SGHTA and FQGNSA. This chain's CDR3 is CASSESFGPVEKLFF.

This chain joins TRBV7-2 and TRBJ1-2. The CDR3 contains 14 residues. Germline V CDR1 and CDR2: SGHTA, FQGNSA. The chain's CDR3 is CASSLGPAGYGYTF.

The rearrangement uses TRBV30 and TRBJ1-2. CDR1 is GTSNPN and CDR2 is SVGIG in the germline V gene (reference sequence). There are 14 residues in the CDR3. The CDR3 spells CAWSPWDGRYGYTF.

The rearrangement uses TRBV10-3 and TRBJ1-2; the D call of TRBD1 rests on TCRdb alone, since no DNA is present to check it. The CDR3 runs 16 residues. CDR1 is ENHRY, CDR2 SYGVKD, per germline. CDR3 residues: CAISPTSRLSGEGYTF.

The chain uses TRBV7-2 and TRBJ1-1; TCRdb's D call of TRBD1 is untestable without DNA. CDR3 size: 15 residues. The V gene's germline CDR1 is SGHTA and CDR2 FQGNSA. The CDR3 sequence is CASSSWDTSNTEAFF.

This CDR3 reads CATRDRGNQPQHF. This rearrangement joins TRBV19 to TRBJ1-5; no DNA is available, so the TRBD1 call from TCRdb remains unchecked. This CDR3 has 13 amino acids. In germline, CDR1 is LNHDA, CDR2 SQIVND (reference sequence).

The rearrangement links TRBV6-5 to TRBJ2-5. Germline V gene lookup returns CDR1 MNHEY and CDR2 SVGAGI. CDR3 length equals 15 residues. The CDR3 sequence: CASSYGRVRSETQYF.

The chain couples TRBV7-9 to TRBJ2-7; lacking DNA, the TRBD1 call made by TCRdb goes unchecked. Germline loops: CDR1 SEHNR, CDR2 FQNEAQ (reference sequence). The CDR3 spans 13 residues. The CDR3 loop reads CASSPGEIYEQYF.

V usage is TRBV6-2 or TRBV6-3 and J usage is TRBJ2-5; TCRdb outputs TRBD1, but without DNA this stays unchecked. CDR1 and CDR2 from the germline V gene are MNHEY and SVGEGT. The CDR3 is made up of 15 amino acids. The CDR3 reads CASSYYRGAGETQYF.

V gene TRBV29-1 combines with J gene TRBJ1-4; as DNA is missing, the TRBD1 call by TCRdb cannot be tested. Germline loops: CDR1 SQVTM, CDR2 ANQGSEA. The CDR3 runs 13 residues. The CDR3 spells CSARRGVNEKLFF.

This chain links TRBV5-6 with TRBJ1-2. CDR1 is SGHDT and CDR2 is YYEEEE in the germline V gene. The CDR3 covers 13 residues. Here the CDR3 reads CASSLDQNYGYTF. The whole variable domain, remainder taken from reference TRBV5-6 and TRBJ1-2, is DAGVTQSPTHLIKTRGQQVTLRCSPKSGHDTVSWYQQALGQGPQFIFQYYEEEERQRGNFPDRFSGHQFPNYSSELNVNALLLGDSALYLCASSLDQNYGYTFGSGTRLTVV.

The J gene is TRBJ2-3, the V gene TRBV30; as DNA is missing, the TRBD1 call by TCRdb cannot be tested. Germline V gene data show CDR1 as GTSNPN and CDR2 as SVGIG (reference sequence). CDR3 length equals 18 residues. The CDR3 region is CAWSHPFHGANTADTQYF.

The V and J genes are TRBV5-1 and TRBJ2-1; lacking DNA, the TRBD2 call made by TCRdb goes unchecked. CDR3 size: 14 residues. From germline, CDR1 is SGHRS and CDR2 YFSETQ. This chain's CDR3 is CASSLGQGDNEQFF.

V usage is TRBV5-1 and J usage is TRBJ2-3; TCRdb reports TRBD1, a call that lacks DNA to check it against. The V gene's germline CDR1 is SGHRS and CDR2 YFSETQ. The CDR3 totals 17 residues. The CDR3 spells CASDRGQGPLSTDTQYF.